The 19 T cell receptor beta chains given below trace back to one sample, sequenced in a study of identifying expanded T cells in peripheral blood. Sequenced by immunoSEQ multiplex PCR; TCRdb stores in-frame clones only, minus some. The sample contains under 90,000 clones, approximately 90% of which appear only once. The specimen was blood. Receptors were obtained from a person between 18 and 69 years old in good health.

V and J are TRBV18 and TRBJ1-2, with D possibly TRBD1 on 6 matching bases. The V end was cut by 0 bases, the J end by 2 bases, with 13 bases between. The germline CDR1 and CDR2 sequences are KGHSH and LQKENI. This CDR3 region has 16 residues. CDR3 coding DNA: TGTGCCAGCTCACCACCATCAGGGGAGAGGAACTATGGCTACACCTTC. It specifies CASSPPSGERNYGYTF.

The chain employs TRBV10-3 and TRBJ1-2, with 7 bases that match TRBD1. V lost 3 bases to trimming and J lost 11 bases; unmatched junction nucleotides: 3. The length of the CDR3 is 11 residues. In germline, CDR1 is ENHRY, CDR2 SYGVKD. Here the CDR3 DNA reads TGTGCCATCAGTGATGACAGGGTGTACACCTTC. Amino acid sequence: CAISDDRVYTF.

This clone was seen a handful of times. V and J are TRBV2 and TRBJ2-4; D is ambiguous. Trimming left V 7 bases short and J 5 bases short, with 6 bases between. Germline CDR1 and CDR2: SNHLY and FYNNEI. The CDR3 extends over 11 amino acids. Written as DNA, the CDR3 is TGTGCCAGCACCTCCCAAAACATTCAGTACTTC. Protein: CASTSQNIQYF.

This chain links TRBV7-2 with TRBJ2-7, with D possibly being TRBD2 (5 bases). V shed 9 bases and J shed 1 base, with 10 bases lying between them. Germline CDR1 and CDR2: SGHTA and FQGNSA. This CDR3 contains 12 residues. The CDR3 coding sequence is TGTGCCAGTCAGAGAGGGTCCTACGAGCAGTACTTC. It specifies CASQRGSYEQYF.

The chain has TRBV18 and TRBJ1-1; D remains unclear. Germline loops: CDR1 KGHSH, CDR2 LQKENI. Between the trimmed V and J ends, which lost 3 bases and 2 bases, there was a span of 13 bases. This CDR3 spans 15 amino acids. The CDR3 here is CASSPSREPNTEAFF. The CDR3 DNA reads TGTGCCAGCTCACCTAGCCGGGAACCAAACACTGAAGCTTTCTTT.

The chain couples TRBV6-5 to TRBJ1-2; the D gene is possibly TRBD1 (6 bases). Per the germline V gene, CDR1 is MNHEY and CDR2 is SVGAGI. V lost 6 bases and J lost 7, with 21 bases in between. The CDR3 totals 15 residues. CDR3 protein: CASRFQTSTGFGYTF. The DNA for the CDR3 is TGTGCCAGCAGGTTTCAAACGTCGACAGGATTTGGCTACACCTTC.

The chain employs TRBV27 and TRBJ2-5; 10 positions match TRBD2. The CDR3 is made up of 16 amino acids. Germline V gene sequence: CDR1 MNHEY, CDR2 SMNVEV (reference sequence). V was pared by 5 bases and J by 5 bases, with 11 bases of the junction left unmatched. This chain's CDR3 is CASSPRLAGLLETQYF. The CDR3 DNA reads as TGTGCCAGCAGTCCAAGACTAGCGGGCCTTCTGGAGACCCAGTACTTC.

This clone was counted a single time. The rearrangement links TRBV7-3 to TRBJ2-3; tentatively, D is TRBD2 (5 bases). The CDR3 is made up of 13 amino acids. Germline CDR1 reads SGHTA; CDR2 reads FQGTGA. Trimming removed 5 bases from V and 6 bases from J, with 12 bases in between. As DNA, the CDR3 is TGTGCCAGCAGCCGAAGCGGCATGGATACGCAGTATTTT. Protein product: CASSRSGMDTQYF. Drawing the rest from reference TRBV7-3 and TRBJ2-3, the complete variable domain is GAGVSQTPSNKVTEKGKYVELRCDPISGHTALYWYRQSLGQGPEFLIYFQGTGAADDSGLPNDRFFAVRPEGSVSTLKIQRTERGDSAVYLCASSRSGMDTQYFGPGTRLTVL.

CDR3 nucleotide sequence: TGTGCCAGCAGCCAAGATCCGACAGGGACTTTTAATGAAAAACTGTTTTTT. Translating it yields CASSQDPTGTFNEKLFF. The chain has TRBV7-2 and TRBJ1-4; 7 bases align to TRBD1. The CDR3 loop spans 17 amino acids. V trimming: 5 bases; J trimming: 4 bases; junction bases outside the gene matches: 13. The V gene's germline CDR1 is SGHTA and CDR2 FQGNSA.

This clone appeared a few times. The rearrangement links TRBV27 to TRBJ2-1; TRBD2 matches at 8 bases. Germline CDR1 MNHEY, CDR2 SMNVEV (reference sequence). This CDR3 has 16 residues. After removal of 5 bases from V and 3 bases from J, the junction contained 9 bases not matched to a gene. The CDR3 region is CASSPRGSGSYNEQFF. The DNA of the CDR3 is TGTGCCAGCAGTCCACGGGGAAGCGGGAGCTACAATGAGCAGTTCTTC.

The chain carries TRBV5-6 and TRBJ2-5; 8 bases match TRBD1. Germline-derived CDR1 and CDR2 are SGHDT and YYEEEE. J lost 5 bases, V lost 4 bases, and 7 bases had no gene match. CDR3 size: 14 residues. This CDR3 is CASSPTGAGETQYF. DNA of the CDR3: TGTGCCAGCAGCCCGACAGGGGCGGGGGAGACCCAGTACTTC.

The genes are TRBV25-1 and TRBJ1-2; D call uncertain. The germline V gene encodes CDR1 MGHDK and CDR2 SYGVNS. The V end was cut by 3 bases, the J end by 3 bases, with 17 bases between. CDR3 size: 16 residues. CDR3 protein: CASSDPEPGIHYGYTF. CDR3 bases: TGTGCCAGCAGTGATCCCGAGCCGGGGATTCACTATGGCTACACCTTC.

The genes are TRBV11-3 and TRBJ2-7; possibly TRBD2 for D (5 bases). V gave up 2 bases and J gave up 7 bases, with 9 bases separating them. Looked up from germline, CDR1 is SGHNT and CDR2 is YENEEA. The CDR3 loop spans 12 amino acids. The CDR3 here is CASSLLEGEQYF. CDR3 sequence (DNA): TGTGCCAGCAGCTTACTAGAGGGTGAGCAGTACTTC.

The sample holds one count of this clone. Here the CDR3 reads CASSQFSIRTETLAVSGNTIYF. CDR3 DNA sequence: TGCGCCAGCAGCCAATTCTCGATTCGGACCGAGACCCTGGCTGTCTCTGGAAACACCATATATTTT. The chain is built from TRBV4-1 and TRBJ1-3; D remains unclear. The CDR3 contains 22 residues. V gave up 2 bases and J gave up 0 bases, with 29 bases separating them. CDR1 is MGHRA, CDR2 YSYEKL, per germline.

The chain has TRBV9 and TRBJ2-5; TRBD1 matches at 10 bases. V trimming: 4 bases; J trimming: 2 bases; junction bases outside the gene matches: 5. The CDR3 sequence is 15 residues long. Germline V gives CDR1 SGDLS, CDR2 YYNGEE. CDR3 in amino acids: CASSPRGQGQETQYF. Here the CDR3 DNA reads TGTGCCAGCAGCCCCCGGGGACAGGGGCAAGAGACCCAGTACTTC.

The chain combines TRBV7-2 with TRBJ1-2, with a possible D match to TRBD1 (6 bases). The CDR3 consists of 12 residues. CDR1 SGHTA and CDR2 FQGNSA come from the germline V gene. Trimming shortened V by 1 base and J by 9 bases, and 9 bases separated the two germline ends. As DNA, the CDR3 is TGTGCCAGCAGCTTAGAAGGACAGAGCTACACCTTC. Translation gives CASSLEGQSYTF.

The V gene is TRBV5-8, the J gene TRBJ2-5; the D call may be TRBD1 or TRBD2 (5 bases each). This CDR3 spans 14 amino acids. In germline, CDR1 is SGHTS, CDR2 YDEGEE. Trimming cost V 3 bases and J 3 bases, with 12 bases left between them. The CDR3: CASSWGPLKETQYF. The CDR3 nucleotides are TGTGCCAGCAGCTGGGGACCACTTAAAGAGACCCAGTACTTC.

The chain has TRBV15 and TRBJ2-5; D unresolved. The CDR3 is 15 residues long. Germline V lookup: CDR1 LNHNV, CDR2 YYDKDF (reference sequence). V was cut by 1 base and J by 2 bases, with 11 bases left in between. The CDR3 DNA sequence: TGTGCCACCAGCAGAGTTCGGACGGCTCAAGAGACCCAGTACTTC. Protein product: CATSRVRTAQETQYF.

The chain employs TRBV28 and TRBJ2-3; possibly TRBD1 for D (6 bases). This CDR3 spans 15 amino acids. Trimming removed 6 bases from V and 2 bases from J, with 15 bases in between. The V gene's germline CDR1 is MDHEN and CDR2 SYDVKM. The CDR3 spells CASSLPGTYTDTQYF. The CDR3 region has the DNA TGTGCCAGCAGCCTCCCCGGGACATACACAGATACGCAGTATTTT.